The 18 T cell receptor beta chains below come from one sample, sequenced in a study of blood T cells in healthy people across ages. The authors ran a second PCR of about 6 to 11 cycles using a sample-barcoded 5' primer and a J-beta primer mix. One entry per CDR3 protein results from TCRdb running MiXCR on the 5' RACE reads. The sample lists 550,000 to 750,000 distinct CDR3 sequences, over 20% occurring once. The material sequenced was blood. The receptors shown here come from a man between 65 and 80 years old in good health.

As to this clonotype: The junction shows a germline mismatch at one end, possibly a read error. The gene calls are TRBV28 and TRBJ2-5, with D possibly matching TRBD2 (5 bases). This CDR3 is built from 15 residues. Germline assignment: CDR1 MDHEN and CDR2 SYDVKM. CDR3 coding DNA: TGTGCCAGCAGTTTAGCAGCCGGGAACCATGAGACCCAGTACTTC. Its translation: CASSLAAGNHETQYF.

The chain joins TRBV7-9 to TRBJ2-5; 12 bases match TRBD2. In germline, CDR1 is SEHNR, CDR2 FQNEAQ (reference sequence). The CDR3 has 15 residues. Trimming cost V 4 bases and J 3 bases; bases outside gene matches: 3. DNA of the CDR3: TGTGCCAGCAGCTCTCGGACTAGCGGGGAAGAGACCCAGTACTTC. This gives the protein CASSSRTSGEETQYF. The full variable domain, in which reference TRBV7-9 and TRBJ2-5 provide the parts outside the CDR3, is DTGVSQNPRHKITKRGQNVTFRCDPISEHNRLYWYRQTLGQGPEFLTYFQNEAQLEKSRLLSDRFSAERPKGSFSTLEIQRTEQGDSAMYLCASSSRTSGEETQYFGPGTRLLVL.

This clonotype came up a few times. An end of the junction does not agree with germline; a read error may underlie this. V and J are TRBV24-1 and TRBJ2-4; the D gene could be TRBD1 or TRBD2 (5 bases each). Germline lookup yields CDR1 KGHDR and CDR2 SFDVKD. This CDR3 is built from 11 residues. CDR3 protein: CAASDFWGMYF. The DNA of the CDR3 is TGTGCCGCCAGTGATTTTTGGGGGATGTACTTC.

This CDR3 is CASIKGGSQPQHF. The CDR3 nucleotides are TGTGCCAGCATTAAGGGGGGAAGTCAGCCCCAGCATTTT. V gene TRBV28 combines with J gene TRBJ1-5; weak D call: TRBD1 (6 bases). Per the germline V gene, CDR1 is MDHEN and CDR2 is SYDVKM. This CDR3 contains 13 residues. The germline V and J ends were trimmed by 7 bases and 6 bases, with 13 bases remaining between them.

This clonotype showed up just a few times. The chain joins TRBV5-1 to TRBJ2-6; D may be TRBD1 (5 bases). V dropped 4 bases and J dropped 1 base, with 15 bases sitting between them. Germline V gives CDR1 SGHRS, CDR2 YFSETQ. The CDR3 length is 17 residues. The CDR3 bases are TGCGCCAGCAGCATGAACCCGCAGGGATCTGGGGCCAACGTCCTGACTTTC. Translation gives CASSMNPQGSGANVLTF.

The V and J genes are TRBV24-1 and TRBJ2-3; 7 bases are a match to TRBD2. This CDR3 is 11 amino acids long. Per germline, CDR1 KGHDR and CDR2 SFDVKD. Unmatched junction bases numbered 8, after V lost 12 bases and J lost 9 bases. CDR3 residues: CAAKREATQYF. The CDR3 bases are TGTGCCGCAAAGCGGGAAGCGACGCAGTATTTT.

CDR3 sequence (DNA): TGCAGTGCCTCGGGACTAGCGGGGACCGAGCAGTACTTC. Amino acids: CSASGLAGTEQYF. The chain employs TRBV20-1 and TRBJ2-7; 13 bases agree with TRBD2. J was trimmed by 6 bases and V by 6 bases; bases with no gene match: 5. The germline CDR1 and CDR2 sequences are DFQATT and SNEGSKA (reference sequence). The CDR3 spans 13 residues.

A single count supports this clonotype. V gene TRBV20-1 combines with J gene TRBJ2-5; D unresolved. The ends were cut back, 1 base at V and 10 bases at J, with 16 bases in the middle. This CDR3 has 13 amino acids. Germline V lookup: CDR1 DFQATT, CDR2 SNEGSKA (reference sequence). DNA of the CDR3: TGCAGTGCTAGAGGGATGAGGCCTTCGAACCAGTACTTC. It encodes CSARGMRPSNQYF.

This clonotype showed up just a few times. The CDR3 sequence: CASSLQVPTYNEQFF. DNA of the CDR3: TGTGCCAGCAGTTTACAGGTCCCCACCTACAATGAGCAGTTCTTC. This rearrangement joins TRBV27 to TRBJ2-1; unclear D gene. Germline CDR1 reads MNHEY; CDR2 reads SMNVEV (reference sequence). V gave up 2 bases and J gave up 2 bases, with 10 bases separating them. The CDR3 consists of 15 residues.

The chain is built from TRBV9 and TRBJ2-3, with 8 positions matching TRBD1. The CDR3 has 16 residues. The germline CDR1 and CDR2 sequences are SGDLS and YYNGEE. V lost 4 bases to trimming and J lost 5 bases; unmatched junction nucleotides: 12. CDR3 sequence (DNA): TGTGCCAGCAGCCTCGAAGGGGACAGGTTCGAAGATACGCAGTATTTT. Its protein is CASSLEGDRFEDTQYF.

This chain uses TRBV28 with TRBJ2-1; TRBD2 matches 10 bases. Germline assignment: CDR1 MDHEN and CDR2 SYDVKM. V was clipped by 1 base and J by 4 bases; unmatched bases: 7. CDR3 length: 17 residues. CDR3 loop: CASSLLLRAGGYNEQFF. The CDR3 DNA sequence: TGTGCCAGCAGTTTATTACTCCGAGCGGGAGGGTACAATGAGCAGTTCTTC.

This clonotype was detected ten times or more. This sequence joins TRBV15 and TRBJ2-3; perhaps D is TRBD1 or TRBD2 (5 bases each). Trimming removed 0 bases at V and 0 bases at J, with 16 bases between. Per germline, CDR1 LNHNV and CDR2 YYDKDF (reference sequence). The CDR3 spans 18 residues. The CDR3 sequence is CATSRDRHRGASTDTQYF. The CDR3 nucleotides are TGTGCCACCAGCAGAGATCGTCATCGGGGCGCGAGCACAGATACGCAGTATTTT.

The chain carries TRBV4-1 and TRBJ1-2; 9 bases are a match to TRBD1. V was pared by 3 bases and J by 6 bases, with 11 bases of the junction left unmatched. The length of the CDR3 is 16 residues. Per germline, CDR1 MGHRA and CDR2 YSYEKL. The CDR3 DNA follows: TGCGCCAGCAGCCAGGATTTTCCCGGGACAGGGAATGGCTACACCTTC. Amino acids: CASSQDFPGTGNGYTF.

This chain uses TRBV25-1 with TRBJ1-4; 8 bases match TRBD1. The germline gives CDR1 MGHDK, CDR2 SYGVNS. After removal of 2 bases from V and 2 bases from J, the junction contained 1 base not matched to a gene. The CDR3 is made up of 15 amino acids. This CDR3 reads CASSERQGTNEKLFF. The DNA of the CDR3 is TGTGCCAGCAGTGAACGACAGGGGACTAATGAAAAACTGTTTTTT.

The table lists this clonotype with a few counts. The junction shows a germline mismatch at one end, possibly a read error. The chain links TRBV6-6 to TRBJ2-2; TRBD2 might be the D (5 bases). Germline CDR1 reads MNHNY; CDR2 reads SVGAGI (reference sequence). This CDR3 is 14 amino acids long. The CDR3 nucleotides read TGTGCCAGTGAAGTCGTGAAGCACACCGGGGAGCCGTTTTTT. Protein: CASEVVKHTGEPFF.

This clonotype showed up many times. The V call is TRBV7-9, the J call TRBJ1-4; D is possibly TRBD1 (5 bases). Germline V lookup: CDR1 SEHNR, CDR2 FQNEAQ (reference sequence). The CDR3 contains 12 residues. Trimming pared 2 bases from V and 7 bases from J, leaving 5 bases between. The CDR3: CASSLQGEKLFF. In nucleotides, the CDR3 is TGTGCCAGCAGCTTACAGGGTGAAAAACTGTTTTTT. The complete variable domain, with remaining parts taken from reference TRBV7-9 and TRBJ1-4, reads DTGVSQNPRHKITKRGQNVTFRCDPISEHNRLYWYRQTLGQGPEFLTYFQNEAQLEKSRLLSDRFSAERPKGSFSTLEIQRTEQGDSAMYLCASSLQGEKLFFGSGTQLSVL.

The CDR3 DNA follows: TGTGCCAGCAGTGATGACAGGGGCTACAATGAGCAGTTCTTC. This encodes CASSDDRGYNEQFF. V gene TRBV25-1 combines with J gene TRBJ2-5, with 8 bases aligning to TRBD1. TRBJ2-1 explains the end of the DNA better; the J call may be wrong. The CDR3 sequence is 14 residues long. Germline CDR1 reads MGHDK; CDR2 reads SYGVNS.

The chain recombines TRBV10-2 with TRBJ2-5; tentatively, D is TRBD1 (5 bases). Judging by the DNA end, TRBJ2-1 fits better; the J call may be wrong. The CDR3 runs 19 residues. CDR1 is WSHSY, CDR2 SAAADI, per germline. The CDR3 sequence: CASSESLPVQDQQDNEQFF. As DNA, the CDR3 is TGCGCCAGCAGTGAGTCGTTACCCGTACAGGACCAACAAGACAATGAGCAGTTCTTC.